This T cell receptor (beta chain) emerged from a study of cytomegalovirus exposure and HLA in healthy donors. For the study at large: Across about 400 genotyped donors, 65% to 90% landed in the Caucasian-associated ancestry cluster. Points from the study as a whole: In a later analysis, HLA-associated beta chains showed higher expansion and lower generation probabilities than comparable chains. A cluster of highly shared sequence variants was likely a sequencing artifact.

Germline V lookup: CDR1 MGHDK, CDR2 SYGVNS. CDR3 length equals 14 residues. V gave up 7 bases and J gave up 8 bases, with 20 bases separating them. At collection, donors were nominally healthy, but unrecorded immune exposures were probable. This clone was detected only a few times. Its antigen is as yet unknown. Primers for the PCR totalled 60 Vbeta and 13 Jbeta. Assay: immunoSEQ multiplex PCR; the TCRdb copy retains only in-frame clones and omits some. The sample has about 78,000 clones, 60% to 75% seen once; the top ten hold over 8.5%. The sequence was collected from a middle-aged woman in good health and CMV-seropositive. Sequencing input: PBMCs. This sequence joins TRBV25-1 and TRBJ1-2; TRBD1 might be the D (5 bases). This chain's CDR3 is CASTQGQGRGGYTF. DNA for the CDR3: TGTGCCAGCACCCAAGGGCAGGGAAGGGGAGGCTACACCTTC.